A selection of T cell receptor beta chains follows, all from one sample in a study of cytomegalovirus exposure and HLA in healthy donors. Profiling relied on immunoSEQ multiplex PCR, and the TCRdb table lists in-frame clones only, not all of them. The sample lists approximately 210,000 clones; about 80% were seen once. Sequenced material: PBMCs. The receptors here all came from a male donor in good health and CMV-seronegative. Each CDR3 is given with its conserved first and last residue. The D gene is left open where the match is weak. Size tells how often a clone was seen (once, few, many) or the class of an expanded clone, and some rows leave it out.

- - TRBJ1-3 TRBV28 TGTGCCAGCAGACTCTCAGGGACAACCTCTGGAAACACCATATATTTT CASRLSGTTSGNTIYF
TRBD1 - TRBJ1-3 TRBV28 TGTGCCAGCAGTCCCTTGGGCCAGGGGGCATTTGGAAACACCATATATTTT CASSPLGQGAFGNTIYF
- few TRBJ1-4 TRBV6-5 TGTGCCAGCAGCGACAGAGTGAATGAAAAACTGTTTTTT CASSDRVNEKLFF
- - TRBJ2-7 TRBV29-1 TGCAGCGGGAACAGGCTCTCCGAGCAGTACTTC CSGNRLSEQYF
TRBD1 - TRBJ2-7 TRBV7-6 TGTGCCAGCAGCTTAAGAATTCCGGGACAGGGTATTAGCGAGCAGTACTTC CASSLRIPGQGISEQYF
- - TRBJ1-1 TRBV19 TGTGCCAGTAGTCTTACAGGTGGGGCCACTGAAGCTTTCTTT CASSLTGGATEAFF
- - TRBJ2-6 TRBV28 TGTGCCAGCAGTGCCCTCGGGCGGGGTGGGGCCAACGTCCTGACTTTC CASSALGRGGANVLTF
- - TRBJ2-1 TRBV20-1 TGCGCGGTGAGCTCCTACAATGAGCAGTTCTTC CAVSSYNEQFF
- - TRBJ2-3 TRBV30 TGTGCCTGGAGCAAGAGAAATGCAGATACGCAGTATTTT CAWSKRNADTQYF
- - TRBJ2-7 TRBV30 TGTGCCTGGAGCCACGGGGGGCCCGAGCAGTACTTC CAWSHGGPEQYF
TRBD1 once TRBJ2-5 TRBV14 TGTGCCAGCAGCCAAGAGACAGGGCGTATCCAAGAGACCCAGTACTTC CASSQETGRIQETQYF
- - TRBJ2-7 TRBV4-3 TGCGCCAGCAGCCAAGATGCCGGGGCCTACGAGCAGTACTTC CASSQDAGAYEQYF
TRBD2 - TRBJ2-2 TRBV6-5 TGTGCCAGCAGTTACCCCCATGGGAGGGACGGGGAGCTGTTTTTT CASSYPHGRDGELFF
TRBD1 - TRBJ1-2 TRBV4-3 TGCGCCAGCAGCCATAGCCGGGACAGGGGCCTGGGTAACTATGGCTACACCTTC CASSHSRDRGLGNYGYTF
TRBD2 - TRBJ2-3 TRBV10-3 TGTGCCACCTTGGGGGGGGAGGGGACAGATACGCAGTATTTT CATLGGEGTDTQYF
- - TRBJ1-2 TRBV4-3 TGCGCCAGCAGCCAAGATCCCTACTATGGCTACACCTTC CASSQDPYYGYTF
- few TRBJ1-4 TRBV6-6 TGTGCCGCCCTAGGGGTCGACGAAAAACTGTTTTTT CAALGVDEKLFF
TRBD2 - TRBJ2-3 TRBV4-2 TGTGCCAGCAGCCAAGTTTCCCACGGACTAGCGGGGGTGACTAGCACAGATACGCAGTATTTT CASSQVSHGLAGVTSTDTQYF
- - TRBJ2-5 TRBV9 TGTGCCAGCAGCGTCAGGGGAGAGACCCAGTACTTC CASSVRGETQYF
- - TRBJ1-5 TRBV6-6 TGTGCCAGCAGTTACTCACCAGGGGTGGGTCAGCCCCAGCATTTT CASSYSPGVGQPQHF
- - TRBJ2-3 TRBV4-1 TGCGCCAGCAGCCAAGATCTAGTAATCGCAGATACGCAGTATTTT CASSQDLVIADTQYF
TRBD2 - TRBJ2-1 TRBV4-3 TGCGCCAGCAGCGCAGCCGGGACTAGCGGGGGGGGTACTGAGCAGTTCTTC CASSAAGTSGGGTEQFF
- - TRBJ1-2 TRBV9 TGTGCCAGCAGCGTAGAAGAGGGACATTATGGCTACACCTTC CASSVEEGHYGYTF
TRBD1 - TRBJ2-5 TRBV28 TGTGCCAGCAGTTTAGGGACAGACCGACAAGAGACCCAGTACTTC CASSLGTDRQETQYF
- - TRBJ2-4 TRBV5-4 TGTGCCAGCAGCGGCGGGACAGCCTTAGCCAAAAACATTCAGTACTTC CASSGGTALAKNIQYF
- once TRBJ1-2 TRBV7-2 TGTGCCAGCAGCTTAGGTCAGCCCGGAGACTATGGCTACACCTTC CASSLGQPGDYGYTF
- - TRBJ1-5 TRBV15 TGTGCCACCGGCAGAGACCGTAGAGAGACCGGGGGTCAGCCCCAGCATTTT CATGRDRRETGGQPQHF
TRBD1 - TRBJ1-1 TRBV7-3 TGTGCCAGCAGCCTCGCCGGGACAGGGGACACTGAAGCTTTCTTT CASSLAGTGDTEAFF
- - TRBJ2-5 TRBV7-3 TGTGCCAGCAGCTTTACTTACCAAGAGACCCAGTACTTC CASSFTYQETQYF
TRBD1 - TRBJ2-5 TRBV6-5 TGTGCCAGCAGTTACAGCCTTACAGGGGAAGAGACCCAGTACTTC CASSYSLTGEETQYF
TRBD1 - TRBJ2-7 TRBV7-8 TGTGCCAGCAGCGCAGCGGGACAGGGCCCCGAGCAGTACTTC CASSAAGQGPEQYF
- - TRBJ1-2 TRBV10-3 TGTGCCATCAGTGGGGCGGGAGAAGATGGCTACACCTTC CAISGAGEDGYTF
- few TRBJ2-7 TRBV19 TGTGCCAGCGGCGGGTGGACAGCACCCTACGAGCAGTACTTC CASGGWTAPYEQYF
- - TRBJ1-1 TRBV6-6 TGTGCCAGCAGTTACGCAGGGAACACTGAAGCTTTCTTT CASSYAGNTEAFF
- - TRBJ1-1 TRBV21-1 TGTGCCAGCAGCAAAAGCGGGGGGGAGAACACTGAAGCTTTCTTT CASSKSGGENTEAFF
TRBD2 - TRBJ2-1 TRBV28 TGTGCCAGCAGAGAGCGGGAGTGGGAGCAGTTCTTC CASREREWEQFF
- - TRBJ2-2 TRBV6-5 TGTGCCAGCACGCGACAAGCGGGCGGGGAGCTGTTTTTT CASTRQAGGELFF
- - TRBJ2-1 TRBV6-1 TGTGCCAGCAGTGGCGGGACAGCGAGCAATGAGCAGTTCTTC CASSGGTASNEQFF
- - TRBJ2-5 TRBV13 TGTGCCAGCATATCCTGGGCAGGGATAGCCCCGTCTGGCCAAGAGACCCAGTACTTC CASISWAGIAPSGQETQYF
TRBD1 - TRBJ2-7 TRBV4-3 TGCGCCAGCAGCCAGGGCCCGGGACAGGGGATCTACGAGCAGTACTTC CASSQGPGQGIYEQYF
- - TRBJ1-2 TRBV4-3 TGCGCCAGCAGCCAAGATTGGGCCAGCTATGGCTACACCTTC CASSQDWASYGYTF
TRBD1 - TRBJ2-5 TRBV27 TGTGCCAGCAGTTTAATGGGACAGGAGACCCAGTACTTC CASSLMGQETQYF
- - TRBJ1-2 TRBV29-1 TGCAGCGTTGTGGGGGACACGGATGGCTACACCTTC CSVVGDTDGYTF
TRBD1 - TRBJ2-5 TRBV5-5 TGTGCCAGCAGCTTGCCCCCGAGGGGGCAGGAGACCCAGTACTTC CASSLPPRGQETQYF
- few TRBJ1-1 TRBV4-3 TGCGCCAGCAGCGAAAATCTACCCAGGGCTTTCTTT CASSENLPRAFF
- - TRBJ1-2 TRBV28 TGTGCCAGCAGAGGCGAGGACTATGGCTACACCTTC CASRGEDYGYTF
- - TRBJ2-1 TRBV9 TGTGCCAGCGGGGAGCATGAGCAGTTCTTC CASGEHEQFF
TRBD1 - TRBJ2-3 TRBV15 TGTGCCACCAACAGGGGGCAGACAGATACGCAGTATTTT CATNRGQTDTQYF
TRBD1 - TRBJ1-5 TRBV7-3 TGTGCCAGCAGCTTAACGCAGGGGGAGCAGCCCCAGCATTTT CASSLTQGEQPQHF
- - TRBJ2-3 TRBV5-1 TGCGCCAGCAGCTTTACGGGTACTATATCGTATACGCAGTATTTT CASSFTGTISYTQYF
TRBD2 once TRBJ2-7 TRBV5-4 TGTGCCAGCAGCTGGGGCAGACTAGCTAAAGGCGACGAGCAGTACTTC CASSWGRLAKGDEQYF
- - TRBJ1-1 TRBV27 TGTGCCAGCAGCCGCATGGTCGGGTCTGAAGCTTTCTTT CASSRMVGSEAFF
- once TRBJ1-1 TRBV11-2 TGTGCCAGCAGCACGGCGACAGCGAGCACTGAAGCTTTCTTT CASSTATASTEAFF
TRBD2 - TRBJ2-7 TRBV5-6 TGTGCCAGCAGCTTTTCTAGCGGGCCCTACTACGAGCAGTACTTC CASSFSSGPYYEQYF
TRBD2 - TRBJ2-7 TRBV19 TGTGCCAGTAGTATAGCTCTACTAGCGGGACATCACGAGCAGTACTTC CASSIALLAGHHEQYF
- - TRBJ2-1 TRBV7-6 TGTGCCAGCAGCTCCGAGAATGAGCAGTTCTTC CASSSENEQFF
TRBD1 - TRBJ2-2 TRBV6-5 TGTGCCAGCAGCCGACAGGGTCGAGACACCGGGGAGCTGTTTTTT CASSRQGRDTGELFF
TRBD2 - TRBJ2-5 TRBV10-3 TGTGCCTCGACGACTAGCGGACAAGAGACCCAGTACTTC CASTTSGQETQYF
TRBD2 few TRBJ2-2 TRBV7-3 TGTGCCAGCAGCCCACGAACTAGCGGGAGCTTTAGTACCGGGGAGCTGTTTTTT CASSPRTSGSFSTGELFF